This T cell receptor (beta chain) was identified during a study of identical twins. Study results and limitations: Some out-of-frame alpha sequences were shared by twins, and these showed excess low generation probability. With abundant cord blood beta clonotypes, insertions were fewer; memory repertoires showed no such pattern.

TCRdb reprocessed the 5' RACE reads with MiXCR, giving one entry per CDR3 protein. This sample has about 890,000 distinct CDR3 sequences, with about 12% found just once. This clonotype turned up a few times. Antigen unknown. The same data also contributed to another study, on yellow fever vaccine responses in identical twins.

Specimen: PBMCs. The sequence derives from a woman aged 18-35 years in good health.

CDR3 residues: CASSDKGSGANVLTF. CDR3 bases: TGTGCCAGCAGTGATAAGGGCTCTGGGGCCAACGTCCTGACTTTC. The chain uses TRBV6-1 and TRBJ2-6; no reliable D call. CDR1 is MNHNS, CDR2 SASEGT, per germline. V was clipped by 3 bases and J by 0 bases, with 6 bases between them. This CDR3 has 15 amino acids.